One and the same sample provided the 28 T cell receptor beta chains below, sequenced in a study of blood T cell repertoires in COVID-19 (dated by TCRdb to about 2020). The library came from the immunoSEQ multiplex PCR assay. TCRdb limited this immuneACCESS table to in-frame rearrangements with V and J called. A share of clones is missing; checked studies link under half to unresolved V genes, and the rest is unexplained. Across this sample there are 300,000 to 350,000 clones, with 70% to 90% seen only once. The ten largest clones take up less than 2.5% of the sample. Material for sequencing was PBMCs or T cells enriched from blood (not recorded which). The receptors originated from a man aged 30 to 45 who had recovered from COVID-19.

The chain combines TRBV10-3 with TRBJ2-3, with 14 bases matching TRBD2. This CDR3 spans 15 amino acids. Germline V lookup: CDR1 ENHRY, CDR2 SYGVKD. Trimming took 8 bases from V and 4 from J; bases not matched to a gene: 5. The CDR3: CAIGTSGGGADTQYF. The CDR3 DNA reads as TGTGCCATCGGGACTAGCGGGGGAGGTGCAGATACGCAGTATTTT.

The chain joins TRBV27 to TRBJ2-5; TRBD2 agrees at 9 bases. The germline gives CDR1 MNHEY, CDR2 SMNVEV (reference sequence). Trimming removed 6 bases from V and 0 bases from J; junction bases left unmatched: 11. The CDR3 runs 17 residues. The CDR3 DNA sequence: TGTGCCAGCAGCCACGGACTGCTAGCGGGGTACCAAGAGACCCAGTACTTC. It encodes CASSHGLLAGYQETQYF.

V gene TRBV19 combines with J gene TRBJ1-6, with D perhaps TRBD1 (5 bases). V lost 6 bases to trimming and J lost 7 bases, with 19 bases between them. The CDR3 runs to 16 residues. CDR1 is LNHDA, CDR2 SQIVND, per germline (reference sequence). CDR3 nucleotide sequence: TGTGCCAGTAGCCGAGGCGGGGGGAATCCGAATTCACCCCTCCACTTT. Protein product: CASSRGGGNPNSPLHF.

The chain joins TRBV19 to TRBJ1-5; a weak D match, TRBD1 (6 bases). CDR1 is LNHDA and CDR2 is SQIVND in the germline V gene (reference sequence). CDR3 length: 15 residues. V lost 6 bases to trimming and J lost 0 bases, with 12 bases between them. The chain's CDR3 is CASSTRQVSNQPQHF. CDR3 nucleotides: TGTGCCAGTAGCACTCGACAGGTTAGCAATCAGCCCCAGCATTTT.

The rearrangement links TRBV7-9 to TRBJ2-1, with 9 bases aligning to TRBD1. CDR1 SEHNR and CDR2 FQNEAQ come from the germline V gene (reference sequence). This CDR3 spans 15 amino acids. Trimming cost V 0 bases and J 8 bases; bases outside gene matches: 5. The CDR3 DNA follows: TGTGCCAGCAGCTTAGCCAGGACAGGGGTGGATGAGCAGTTCTTC. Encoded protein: CASSLARTGVDEQFF.

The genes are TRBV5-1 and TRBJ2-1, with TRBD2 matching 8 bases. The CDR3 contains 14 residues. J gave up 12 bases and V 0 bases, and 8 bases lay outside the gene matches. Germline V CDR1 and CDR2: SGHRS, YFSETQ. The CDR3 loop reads CASSLVRTSYGQFF. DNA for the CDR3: TGCGCCAGCAGCTTGGTTCGGACTAGCTACGGGCAGTTCTTC.

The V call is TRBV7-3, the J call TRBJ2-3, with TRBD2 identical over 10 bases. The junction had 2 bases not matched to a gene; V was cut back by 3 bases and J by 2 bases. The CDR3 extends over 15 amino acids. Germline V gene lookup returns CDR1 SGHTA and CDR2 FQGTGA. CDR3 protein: CASSFSGGFTDTQYF. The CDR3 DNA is TGTGCCAGCAGCTTTAGCGGGGGGTTCACAGATACGCAGTATTTT. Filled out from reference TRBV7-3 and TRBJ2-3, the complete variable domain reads GAGVSQTPSNKVTEKGKYVELRCDPISGHTALYWYRQSLGQGPEFLIYFQGTGAADDSGLPNDRFFAVRPEGSVSTLKIQRTERGDSAVYLCASSFSGGFTDTQYFGPGTRLTVL.

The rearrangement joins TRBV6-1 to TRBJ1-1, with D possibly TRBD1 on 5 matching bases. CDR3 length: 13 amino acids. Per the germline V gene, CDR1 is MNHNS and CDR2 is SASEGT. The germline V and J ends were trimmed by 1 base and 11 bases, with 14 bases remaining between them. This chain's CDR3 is CASSEVATGNAFF. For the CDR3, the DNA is TGTGCCAGCAGTGAAGTGGCAACAGGCAACGCTTTCTTT.

CDR3 DNA: TGCAGCGCACTACAGGGGAGCTCCTACAATGAGCAGTTCTTC. Translating gives CSALQGSSYNEQFF. The genes are TRBV29-1 and TRBJ2-1; 7 nucleotides align to TRBD1. Germline assignment: CDR1 SQVTM and CDR2 ANQGSEA. With 7 bases clipped from V and 0 bases from J, the junction kept 6 bases outside the gene matches. This CDR3 comprises 14 residues.

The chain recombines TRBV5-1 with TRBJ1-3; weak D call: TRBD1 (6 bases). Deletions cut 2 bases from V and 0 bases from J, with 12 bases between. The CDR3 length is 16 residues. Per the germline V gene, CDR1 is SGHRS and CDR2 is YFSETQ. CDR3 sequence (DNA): TGCGCCAGCAGCTTAGGGGGATCCTACTCTGGAAACACCATATATTTT. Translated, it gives CASSLGGSYSGNTIYF.

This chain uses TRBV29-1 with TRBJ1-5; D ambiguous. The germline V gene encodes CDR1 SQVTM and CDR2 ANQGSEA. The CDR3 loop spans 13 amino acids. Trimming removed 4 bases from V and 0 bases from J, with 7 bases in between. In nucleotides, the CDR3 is TGCAGCGTTGCCGTTAATAGCAATCAGCCCCAGCATTTT. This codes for CSVAVNSNQPQHF.

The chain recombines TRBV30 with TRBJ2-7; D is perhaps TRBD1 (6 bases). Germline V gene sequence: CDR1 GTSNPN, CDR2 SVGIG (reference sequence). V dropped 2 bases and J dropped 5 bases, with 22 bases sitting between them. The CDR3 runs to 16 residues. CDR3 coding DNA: TGTGCCTGGAGTTCGCCCGGGACACGTAACCCCAACGAGCAGTACTTC. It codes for CAWSSPGTRNPNEQYF.

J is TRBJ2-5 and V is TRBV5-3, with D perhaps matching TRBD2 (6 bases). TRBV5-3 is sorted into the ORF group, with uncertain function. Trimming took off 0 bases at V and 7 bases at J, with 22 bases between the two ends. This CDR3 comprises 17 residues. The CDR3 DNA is TGTGCCAGAAGCTTGGACCGGGGACTTAACGCCCCCGGGACCCAGTACTTC. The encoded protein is CARSLDRGLNAPGTQYF.

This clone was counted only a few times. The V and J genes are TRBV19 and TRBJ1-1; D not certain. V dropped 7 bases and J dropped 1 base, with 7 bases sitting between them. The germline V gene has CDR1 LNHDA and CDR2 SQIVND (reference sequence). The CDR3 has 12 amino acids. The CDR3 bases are TGTGCCAGTATTGGAGGGAACACTGAAGCTTTCTTT. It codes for CASIGGNTEAFF.

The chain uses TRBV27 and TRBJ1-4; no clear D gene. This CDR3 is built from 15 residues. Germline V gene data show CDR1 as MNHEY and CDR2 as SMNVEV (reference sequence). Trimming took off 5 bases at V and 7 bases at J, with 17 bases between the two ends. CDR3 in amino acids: CASSLSPRSSEKLFF. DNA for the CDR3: TGTGCCAGCAGTCTGTCCCCGCGGAGTAGTGAAAAACTGTTTTTT.

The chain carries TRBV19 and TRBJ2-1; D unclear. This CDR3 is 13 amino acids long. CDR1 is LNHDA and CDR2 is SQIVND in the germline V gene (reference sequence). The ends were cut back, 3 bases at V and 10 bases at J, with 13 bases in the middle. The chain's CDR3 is CASSIGQLREQFF. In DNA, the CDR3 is TGTGCCAGTAGTATTGGTCAGCTCAGGGAGCAGTTCTTC.

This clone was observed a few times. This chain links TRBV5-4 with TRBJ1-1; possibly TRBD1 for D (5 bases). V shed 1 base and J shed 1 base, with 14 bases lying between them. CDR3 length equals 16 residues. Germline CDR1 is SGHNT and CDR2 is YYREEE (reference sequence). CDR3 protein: CASSLRQKIRNTEAFF. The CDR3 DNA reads TGTGCCAGCAGCTTGAGACAGAAAATACGGAACACTGAAGCTTTCTTT. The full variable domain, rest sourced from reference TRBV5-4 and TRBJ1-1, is ETGVTQSPTHLIKTRGQQVTLRCSSQSGHNTVSWYQQALGQGPQFIFQYYREEENGRGNFPPRFSGLQFPNYSSELNVNALELDDSALYLCASSLRQKIRNTEAFFGQGTRLTVV.

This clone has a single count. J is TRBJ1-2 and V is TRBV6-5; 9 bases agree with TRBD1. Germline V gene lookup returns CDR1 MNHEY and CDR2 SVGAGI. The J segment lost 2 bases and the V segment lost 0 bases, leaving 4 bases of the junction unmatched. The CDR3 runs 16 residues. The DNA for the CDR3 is TGTGCCAGCAGTTACTCACCGGGACAGGGAAACTATGGCTACACCTTC. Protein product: CASSYSPGQGNYGYTF.

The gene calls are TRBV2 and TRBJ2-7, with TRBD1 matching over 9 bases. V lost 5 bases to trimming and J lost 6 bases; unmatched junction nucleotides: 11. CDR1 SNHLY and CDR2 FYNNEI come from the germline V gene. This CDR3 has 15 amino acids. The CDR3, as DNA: TGTGCCAGCAGTCCGAAGGAACAGGGGGCCGGCGAGCAGTACTTC. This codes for CASSPKEQGAGEQYF.

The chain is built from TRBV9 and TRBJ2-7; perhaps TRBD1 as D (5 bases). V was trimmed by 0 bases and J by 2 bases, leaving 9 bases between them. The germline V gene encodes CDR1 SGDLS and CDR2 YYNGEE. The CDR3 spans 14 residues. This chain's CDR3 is CASSVDGRAYEQYF. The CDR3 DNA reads TGTGCCAGCAGCGTAGACGGCAGGGCCTACGAGCAGTACTTC.

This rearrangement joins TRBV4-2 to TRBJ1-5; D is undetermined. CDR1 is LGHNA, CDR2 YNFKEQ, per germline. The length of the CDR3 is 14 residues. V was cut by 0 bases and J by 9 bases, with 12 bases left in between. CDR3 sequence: CASSQEGSVLPQHF. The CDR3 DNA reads TGTGCCAGCAGCCAAGAGGGCAGTGTGTTGCCCCAGCATTTT.

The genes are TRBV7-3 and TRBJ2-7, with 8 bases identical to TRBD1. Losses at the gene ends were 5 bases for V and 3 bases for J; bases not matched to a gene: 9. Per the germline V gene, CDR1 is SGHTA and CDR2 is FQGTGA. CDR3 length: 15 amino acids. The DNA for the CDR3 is TGTGCCAGCAGCCCACGCCCGGGACAGGTCTACGAGCAGTACTTC. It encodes CASSPRPGQVYEQYF.

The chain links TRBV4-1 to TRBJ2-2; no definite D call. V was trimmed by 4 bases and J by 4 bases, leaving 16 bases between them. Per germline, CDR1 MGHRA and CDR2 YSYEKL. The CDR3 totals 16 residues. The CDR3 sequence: CASSRSASPGTGELFF. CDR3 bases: TGCGCCAGCAGCCGAAGTGCCTCTCCCGGCACCGGGGAGCTGTTTTTT.

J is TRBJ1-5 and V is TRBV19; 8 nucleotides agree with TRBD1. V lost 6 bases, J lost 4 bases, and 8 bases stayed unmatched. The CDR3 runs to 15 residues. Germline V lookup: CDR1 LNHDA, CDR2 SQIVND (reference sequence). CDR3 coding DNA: TGTGCCAGTAGCCAAAGACAGGGGCAGAATCAGCCCCAGCATTTT. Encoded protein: CASSQRQGQNQPQHF.

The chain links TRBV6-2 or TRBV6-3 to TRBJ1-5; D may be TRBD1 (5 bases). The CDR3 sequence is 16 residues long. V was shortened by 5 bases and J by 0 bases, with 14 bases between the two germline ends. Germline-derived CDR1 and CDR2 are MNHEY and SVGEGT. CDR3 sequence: CASSGPGGYSNQPQHF. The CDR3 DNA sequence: TGTGCCAGCAGTGGCCCGGGGGGATATAGCAATCAGCCCCAGCATTTT.

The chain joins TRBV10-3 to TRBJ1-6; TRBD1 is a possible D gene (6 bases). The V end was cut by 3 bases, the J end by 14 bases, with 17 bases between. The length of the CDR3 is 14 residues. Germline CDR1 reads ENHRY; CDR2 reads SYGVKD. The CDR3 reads CAISDTWTDRSLHF. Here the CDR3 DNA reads TGTGCCATCAGTGATACCTGGACAGATCGGTCCCTCCACTTT.

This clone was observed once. The CDR3 loop reads CASVMTGHYGYTF. CDR3 DNA: TGTGCCAGTGTAATGACAGGGCACTATGGCTACACCTTC. This rearrangement joins TRBV19 to TRBJ1-2, with TRBD1 identical over 7 bases. With 8 bases clipped from V and 3 bases from J, the junction kept 6 bases outside the gene matches. Looked up from germline, CDR1 is LNHDA and CDR2 is SQIVND (reference sequence). This CDR3 spans 13 amino acids.

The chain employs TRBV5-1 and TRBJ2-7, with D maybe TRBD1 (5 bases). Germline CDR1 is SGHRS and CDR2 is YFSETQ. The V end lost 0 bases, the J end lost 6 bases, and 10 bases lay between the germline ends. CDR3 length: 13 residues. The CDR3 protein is CASSLGREGEQYF. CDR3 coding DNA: TGCGCCAGCAGCTTGGGCAGGGAAGGCGAGCAGTACTTC.